This T cell receptor beta chain was identified in a study of blood T cell repertoires in COVID-19. Study-level background: Whether acute or convalescent, the COVID-19 samples came from the United States, Italy and Spain.

How the authors handled the data: By means of reference gene primer amplification, nucleated cell counts were estimated. This table comes from immunoSEQ multiplex PCR, and its TCRdb copy is limited to in-frame clones, with some not included. V, J and clone size reflect that table, while D and trimming were determined from the DNA. The table records tens of thousands of clones, about 92% of them present only once. The V gene end was trimmed by 9 bases and the J gene end by 8 bases; junction bases not matched to a gene: 11. Germline V lookup: CDR1 KGHDR, CDR2 SFDVKD. This CDR3 is built from 14 residues.

The V and J genes are TRBV24-1 and TRBJ2-7; 11 bases are a match to TRBD1. The receptor's source is a human donor in a cohort sampled during active COVID-19. Sequenced input: peripheral blood. This chain's CDR3 is CATRGDGQGAKQYF. CDR3 nucleotide sequence: TGTGCCACCCGGGGGGATGGACAGGGGGCCAAGCAGTACTTC.